What follows are 19 T cell receptor beta chains derived from one specimen sequenced in a study of T cell changes during pregnancy in multiple sclerosis. Here immunoSEQ multiplex PCR was the method, and the copy in TCRdb shows in-frame clones only, minus some. The table shows around 100,000 clones, with about 91% occurring only once. The sample in question was peripheral blood, obtained after pregnancy. The receptors shown here come from a female donor with multiple sclerosis, enrolled in a pregnancy study.

The rearrangement uses TRBV10-3 and TRBJ1-2; D may be TRBD1 (5 bases). From germline, CDR1 is ENHRY and CDR2 SYGVKD. Trimming shortened V by 0 bases and J by 3 bases, and 8 bases separated the two germline ends. The CDR3 has 14 residues. The CDR3 is CAISESGGYYGYTF. CDR3 bases: TGTGCCATCAGTGAGTCGGGGGGGTACTATGGCTACACCTTC.

The rearrangement uses TRBV2 and TRBJ2-1; TRBD2 is a possible D gene (5 bases). The CDR3 loop spans 16 amino acids. Trimming left V 10 bases short and J 8 bases short, with 27 bases between. Germline CDR1 reads SNHLY; CDR2 reads FYNNEI. CDR3 DNA sequence: TGTGCCATCCCCGTCCTGAACACTAAGCCCGGGGATGAGCAGTTCTTC. The encoded protein is CAIPVLNTKPGDEQFF. Based on the CDR3 plus reference TRBV2 and TRBJ2-1, the full variable domain is EPEVTQTPSHQVTQMGQEVILRCVPISNHLYFYWYRQILGQKVEFLVSFYNNEISEKSEIFDDQFSVERPDGSNFTLKIRSTKLEDSAMYFCAIPVLNTKPGDEQFFGPGTRLTVL.

V and J are TRBV28 and TRBJ2-7; 8 bases map to TRBD2. The CDR3 totals 14 residues. CDR1 is MDHEN and CDR2 is SYDVKM in the germline V gene. Losses at the gene ends were 7 bases for V and 2 bases for J; bases not matched to a gene: 7. The DNA of the CDR3 is TGTGCCAGCACCCTGGGACTAGTAGCCTACGAGCAGTACTTC. Its translation is CASTLGLVAYEQYF.

The chain has TRBV5-1 and TRBJ1-1; D gene uncertain. Germline-derived CDR1 and CDR2 are SGHRS and YFSETQ. V lost 2 bases to trimming and J lost 1 base, with 9 bases between them. The CDR3 contains 14 residues. CDR3 residues: CASSFGQPNTEAFF. DNA for the CDR3: TGCGCCAGCAGCTTTGGGCAGCCGAACACTGAAGCTTTCTTT.

The rearrangement links TRBV9 to TRBJ1-6; TRBD1 might be the D (5 bases). The V and J ends lost 4 bases and 7 bases respectively, with 15 bases between them. Germline assignment: CDR1 SGDLS and CDR2 YYNGEE. This CDR3 has 15 residues. The CDR3 spells CASSFTGVRNSPLHF. The CDR3 nucleotides are TGTGCCAGCAGCTTTACAGGAGTCAGGAATTCACCCCTCCACTTT.

The chain employs TRBV9 and TRBJ2-7; a weak D match, TRBD1 (6 bases). V lost 1 base to trimming and J lost 6 bases, with 8 bases between them. The CDR3 covers 12 residues. Germline values: CDR1 SGDLS, CDR2 YYNGEE. As DNA, the CDR3 is TGTGCCAGCAGCGTACGAGGGGGCGAGCAGTACTTC. Protein product: CASSVRGGEQYF.

This chain uses TRBV28 with TRBJ1-1; D gene unclear. Trimming shortened V by 2 bases and J by 4 bases, and 20 bases separated the two germline ends. The CDR3 runs to 17 residues. The germline gives CDR1 MDHEN, CDR2 SYDVKM. For the CDR3, the DNA is TGTGCCAGCAGTTTAAATGCCGTAGCGATGGGGAGCACTGAAGCTTTCTTT. It translates to CASSLNAVAMGSTEAFF.

The J gene is TRBJ2-6, the V gene TRBV7-8; TRBD2 matches 7 bases. V was clipped by 0 bases and J by 4 bases; unmatched bases: 3. Germline CDR1 SGHVS, CDR2 FQNEAQ. The CDR3 totals 16 residues. The CDR3 bases are TGTGCCAGCAGCTTAGCAGCGGGGACCGGGGCCAACGTCCTGACTTTC. Its translation: CASSLAAGTGANVLTF.

The chain is built from TRBV7-6 and TRBJ1-4; D is possibly TRBD1 (6 bases). The CDR3 covers 14 residues. Trimming took 2 bases from V and 8 from J, leaving 12 bases between them. Germline loops: CDR1 SGHVS, CDR2 FNYEAQ. The CDR3 coding sequence is TGTGCCAGCAGCTTATATTCAGGGGAGGAAAAACTGTTTTTT. Its translation is CASSLYSGEEKLFF.

CDR3 sequence (DNA): TGTGCCAGCAGTGAAGTAGAGGGGGCTAATACAGATACGCAGTATTTT. It translates to CASSEVEGANTDTQYF. The chain couples TRBV6-1 to TRBJ2-3; 7 positions match TRBD1. The CDR3 runs to 16 residues. Trimming removed 1 base from V and 3 bases from J; junction bases left unmatched: 7. Germline CDR1 MNHNS, CDR2 SASEGT.

The J gene is TRBJ2-2, the V gene TRBV7-6, with 8 positions matching TRBD2. V shed 1 base and J 4 bases; nucleotides not matched to a gene: 5. The CDR3 spans 16 residues. Germline V CDR1 and CDR2: SGHVS, FNYEAQ. The CDR3 nucleotides read TGTGCCAGCAGCTTAGGTGGGACTAGTCGCACCGGGGAGCTGTTTTTT. Translation gives CASSLGGTSRTGELFF. The variable domain in full, with the rest retrieved from reference TRBV7-6 and TRBJ2-2, is GAGVSQSPRYKVTKRGQDVALRCDPISGHVSLYWYRQALGQGPEFLTYFNYEAQQDKSGLPNDRFSAERPEGSISTLTIQRTEQRDSAMYRCASSLGGTSRTGELFFGEGSRLTVL.

V gene TRBV7-2 combines with J gene TRBJ1-5; 7 bases agree with TRBD1. CDR3 length equals 15 residues. Germline loops: CDR1 SGHTA, CDR2 FQGNSA. Germline trimming cut 1 base from V and 3 bases from J; bases unmatched to any gene: 3. CDR3 sequence: CASSLEGTVNQPQHF. The CDR3 DNA is TGTGCCAGCAGCTTAGAGGGGACAGTCAATCAGCCCCAGCATTTT.

The chain recombines TRBV12-5 with TRBJ2-2, with D possibly being TRBD1 (7 bases). Germline lookup yields CDR1 LGHNT and CDR2 FRNRAP. V was shortened by 7 bases and J by 3 bases, with 21 bases between the two germline ends. The CDR3 contains 17 residues. For the CDR3, the DNA is TGTGCTAGTGCCCCGCAGGGGGGCTACGGGTACACCGGGGAGCTGTTTTTT. The encoded protein is CASAPQGGYGYTGELFF.

This clone was recorded once. This CDR3 is CASSLALGLADQETQYF. CDR3 DNA: TGTGCCAGCAGCTTAGCATTGGGACTAGCGGATCAAGAGACCCAGTACTTC. The rearrangement uses TRBV7-9 and TRBJ2-5; 11 bases are a match to TRBD2. The CDR3 is made up of 17 amino acids. Germline assignment: CDR1 SEHNR and CDR2 FQNEAQ (reference sequence). V dropped 0 bases and J dropped 2; count of bases not matched to a gene: 5.

The rearrangement joins TRBV5-1 to TRBJ2-1; D is unresolved. Germline V gene data show CDR1 as SGHRS and CDR2 as YFSETQ. The CDR3 totals 15 residues. Trimming took 0 bases from V and 8 from J, leaving 15 bases between them. In nucleotides, the CDR3 is TGCGCCAGCAGCTTGGAGCGTAAAGTCTTCTATGAGCAGTTCTTC. Translation gives CASSLERKVFYEQFF.

The rearrangement joins TRBV10-1 to TRBJ2-7, with D maybe TRBD1 (8 bases). CDR3 size: 13 residues. CDR1 is WNHNN, CDR2 SYGVQD, per germline (reference sequence). Trimming shortened V by 10 bases and J by 3 bases, and 16 bases separated the two germline ends. In DNA, the CDR3 is TGCGCCACCTTGACAGGGGAGGGCTACGAGCAGTACTTC. Translation gives CATLTGEGYEQYF.

The chain couples TRBV6-1 to TRBJ2-2, with TRBD1 identical over 7 bases. V trimming: 7 bases; J trimming: 6 bases; junction bases outside the gene matches: 11. CDR3 size: 15 residues. The germline V gene encodes CDR1 MNHNS and CDR2 SASEGT. The CDR3 sequence: CASTTGAAWAGELFF. CDR3 sequence (DNA): TGTGCCAGCACCACAGGGGCCGCATGGGCCGGGGAGCTGTTTTTT.

This chain links TRBV6-5 with TRBJ1-5; a weak D match, TRBD1 (5 bases). The CDR3 is made up of 13 amino acids. Germline CDR1 reads MNHEY; CDR2 reads SVGAGI. V was trimmed by 5 bases and J by 4 bases, leaving 9 bases between them. Here the CDR3 DNA reads TGTGCCAGCAGTGCACAGGAAAATCAGCCCCAGCATTTT. This gives the protein CASSAQENQPQHF.

The chain has TRBV7-9 and TRBJ2-7, with TRBD1 matching 8 bases. This CDR3 is built from 15 residues. Germline trimming cut 6 bases from V and 1 base from J; bases unmatched to any gene: 8. In germline, CDR1 is SEHNR, CDR2 FQNEAQ (reference sequence). This CDR3 reads CASSSDRGPSYEQYF. In nucleotides, the CDR3 is TGTGCCAGCAGTTCCGACAGGGGCCCTTCCTACGAGCAGTACTTC.